The 28 T cell receptor beta chains below come from one sample, sequenced in a study of blood T cell repertoires in COVID-19. The method was immunoSEQ multiplex PCR; TCRdb's version includes in-frame clones alone and lacks a portion of them. Of some 700,000 clones listed, 80% to 90% are singletons. Sequencing was carried out using peripheral blood. These receptors were obtained from a woman under 30 with acute or convalescent COVID-19.

V usage is TRBV30 and J usage is TRBJ1-1; weak D call: TRBD1 (5 bases). The CDR3 has 15 amino acids. Per germline, CDR1 GTSNPN and CDR2 SVGIG (reference sequence). Trimming removed 4 bases from V and 3 bases from J, with 18 bases in between. CDR3 DNA: TGTGCCTGGAACGGGCAGGGCCGAAGTCACACTGAAGCTTTCTTT. This encodes CAWNGQGRSHTEAFF.

V usage is TRBV6-6 and J usage is TRBJ1-3; D might be TRBD1 (6 bases). Looked up from germline, CDR1 is MNHNY and CDR2 is SVGAGI (reference sequence). V lost 2 bases and J lost 0, with 11 bases in between. The CDR3 has 16 amino acids. CDR3 nucleotides: TGTGCCAGCAGTTACCTTGGACAGCACTCTGGAAACACCATATATTTT. Translated, it gives CASSYLGQHSGNTIYF.

In its sample, this clone was seen once. This chain uses TRBV10-3 with TRBJ1-3; D ambiguous. The V end lost 7 bases, the J end lost 4 bases, and 11 bases lay between the germline ends. The CDR3 has 13 amino acids. Germline loops: CDR1 ENHRY, CDR2 SYGVKD. CDR3 in DNA: TGTGCCATCAACGAGGAATCCGGAAACACCATATATTTT. This encodes CAINEESGNTIYF.

This clone came up a few times. The chain carries TRBV7-9 and TRBJ1-1; TRBD1 might be the D (6 bases). Per the germline V gene, CDR1 is SEHNR and CDR2 is FQNEAQ (reference sequence). The CDR3 is 15 residues long. Trimming removed 3 bases at V and 7 bases at J, with 18 bases between. The DNA for the CDR3 is TGTGCCAGCAGCTTGGACAACAGGGTTACGGGTGAAGCTTTCTTT. It codes for CASSLDNRVTGEAFF.

The chain couples TRBV24-1 to TRBJ1-2; a weak D match, TRBD1 (6 bases). V was cut by 4 bases and J by 9 bases, with 17 bases left in between. Germline V gene data show CDR1 as KGHDR and CDR2 as SFDVKD. The CDR3 sequence is 14 residues long. The CDR3 reads CATSDLGHPISYTF. The CDR3 region has the DNA TGTGCCACCAGTGACCTGGGACACCCTATTAGCTACACCTTC.

The V gene is TRBV14, the J gene TRBJ1-1; tentative D call: TRBD1 (5 bases). The germline V gene has CDR1 SGHDN and CDR2 FVKESK. This CDR3 is 12 amino acids long. The V gene lost 7 bases and the J gene lost 9 bases, with 15 bases spanning the gap. The CDR3 DNA follows: TGTGCCAGCACCCCGGGGGGGGTCAAAGCTTTCTTT. Protein: CASTPGGVKAFF.

This clone was picked up one time. The CDR3 DNA reads as TGTGCCAGCAGTCAATCGAGCTCCTACGAGCAGTACTTC. Its protein is CASSQSSSYEQYF. The chain carries TRBV3-1 (or the pseudogene TRBV3-2) and TRBJ2-7, with D unresolved. Germline V gene data show CDR1 as LGHDT and CDR2 as YNNKEL (reference sequence). V was shortened by 6 bases and J by 0 bases, with 9 bases between the two germline ends. This CDR3 has 13 amino acids.

J is TRBJ1-6 and V is TRBV5-4, with unresolved D. The ends were cut back, 0 bases at V and 7 bases at J, with 11 bases in the middle. The CDR3 sequence is 15 residues long. Germline values: CDR1 SGHNT, CDR2 YYREEE (reference sequence). The CDR3 loop is CASSLVGPLNSPLHF. As DNA, the CDR3 is TGTGCCAGCAGCTTGGTTGGGCCCCTCAATTCACCCCTCCACTTT. Full variable domain (rest looked up from reference TRBV5-4 and TRBJ1-6): ETGVTQSPTHLIKTRGQQVTLRCSSQSGHNTVSWYQQALGQGPQFIFQYYREEENGRGNFPPRFSGLQFPNYSSELNVNALELDDSALYLCASSLVGPLNSPLHFGNGTRLTVT.

The rearrangement links TRBV19 to TRBJ2-7, with D perhaps TRBD1 (6 bases). CDR1 and CDR2 from the germline V gene are LNHDA and SQIVND (reference sequence). Trimming took 1 base from V and 4 from J, leaving 8 bases between them. This CDR3 has 13 amino acids. CDR3 region: CASSIGRGYEQYF. The CDR3 nucleotides read TGTGCCAGTAGTATAGGCAGGGGTTACGAGCAGTACTTC.

Regarding this clone: Within the sample, other DNA sequences also encode this same CDR3. The V and J genes are TRBV5-1 and TRBJ1-3, with D maybe TRBD1 (6 bases). The CDR3 runs 15 residues. Germline values: CDR1 SGHRS, CDR2 YFSETQ. Trimming shortened V by 0 bases and J by 0 bases, and 7 bases separated the two germline ends. For the CDR3, the DNA is TGCGCCAGCAGCTTGGACAGGGTCTCTGGAAACACCATATATTTT. Amino acids: CASSLDRVSGNTIYF. The entire variable domain, with the rest obtained from reference TRBV5-1 and TRBJ1-3, is as follows: KAGVTQTPRYLIKTRGQQVTLSCSPISGHRSVSWYQQTPGQGLQFLFEYFSETQRNKGNFPGRFSGRQFSNSRSEMNVSTLELGDSALYLCASSLDRVSGNTIYFGEGSWLTVV.

The rearrangement uses TRBV5-1 and TRBJ1-2; 9 nucleotides align to TRBD1. The CDR3 extends over 17 amino acids. CDR1 and CDR2 from the germline V gene are SGHRS and YFSETQ. V lost 3 bases, J lost 4 bases, and 13 bases stayed unmatched. The DNA for the CDR3 is TGCGCCAGCAGCTCCGCCGGGACAGGGTTCCTTATCTATGGCTACACCTTC. Its translation: CASSSAGTGFLIYGYTF.

The chain has TRBV14 and TRBJ1-2; D unresolved. Germline V CDR1 and CDR2: SGHDN, FVKESK. The V gene lost 1 base and the J gene lost 7 bases, with 10 bases spanning the gap. The CDR3 consists of 13 residues. The CDR3 spells CASSQVRFFGYTF. The DNA for the CDR3 is TGTGCCAGCAGCCAAGTGCGGTTTTTTGGCTACACCTTC.

The rearrangement links TRBV27 to TRBJ2-7; possible D gene TRBD2, 5 bases. Trimming took off 8 bases at V and 4 bases at J, with 21 bases between the two ends. This CDR3 has 15 residues. The germline CDR1 and CDR2 sequences are MNHEY and SMNVEV (reference sequence). The CDR3 DNA reads as TGTGCCAGCGGCCACCTTCTAGCACACCCTTACGAGCAGTACTTC. This encodes CASGHLLAHPYEQYF.

The chain carries TRBV5-1 and TRBJ2-7; no clear D gene. V was cut by 2 bases and J by 3 bases, with 9 bases left in between. This CDR3 has 13 amino acids. Per the germline V gene, CDR1 is SGHRS and CDR2 is YFSETQ. The CDR3 nucleotides are TGCGCCAGCAGCTTCGGTTCCAACTACGAGCAGTACTTC. This translates into CASSFGSNYEQYF.

The rearrangement links TRBV11-2 to TRBJ2-5; 8 bases align to TRBD2. The V gene's germline CDR1 is SGHAT and CDR2 FQNNGV. The CDR3 length is 16 residues. V was clipped by 5 bases and J by 0 bases; unmatched bases: 8. The CDR3 nucleotides are TGTGCCAGCAGCCTTCGGGGGGGGTTATACCAAGAGACCCAGTACTTC. This translates into CASSLRGGLYQETQYF. The variable domain in full, with the rest retrieved from reference TRBV11-2 and TRBJ2-5, is EAGVAQSPRYKIIEKRQSVAFWCNPISGHATLYWYQQILGQGPKLLIQFQNNGVVDDSQLPKDRFSAERLKGVDSTLKIQPAKLEDSAVYLCASSLRGGLYQETQYFGPGTRLLVL.

The chain uses TRBV7-2 and TRBJ2-3, with a weak D call TRBD2 (5 bases). V lost 2 bases and J 2 bases, leaving 8 bases between the germline ends. Germline loops: CDR1 SGHTA, CDR2 FQGNSA. The CDR3 consists of 14 residues. This CDR3 reads CASSLSGLTDTQYF. The CDR3 coding sequence is TGTGCCAGCAGCTTATCAGGACTCACAGATACGCAGTATTTT. The full variable domain, with the rest looked up from reference TRBV7-2 and TRBJ2-3, is GAGVSQSPSNKVTEKGKDVELRCDPISGHTALYWYRQSLGQGLEFLIYFQGNSAPDKSGLPSDRFSAERTGGSVSTLTIQRTQQEDSAVYLCASSLSGLTDTQYFGPGTRLTVL.

This chain links TRBV24-1 with TRBJ2-3; weak D call: TRBD2 (5 bases). Trimming pared 5 bases from V and 4 bases from J, leaving 18 bases between. The CDR3 consists of 16 residues. Germline lookup yields CDR1 KGHDR and CDR2 SFDVKD. CDR3 sequence reads: CATSVPSGIDADTQYF. The CDR3 DNA is TGTGCCACCAGTGTTCCTTCCGGGATTGATGCAGATACGCAGTATTTT.

J is TRBJ2-7 and V is TRBV5-8, with TRBD1 identical over 7 bases. V lost 5 bases to trimming and J lost 3 bases; unmatched junction nucleotides: 5. The germline gives CDR1 SGHTS, CDR2 YDEGEE. This CDR3 is 13 amino acids long. The CDR3 DNA reads as TGTGCCAGCAGTTGGCAGGGGGTCTACGAGCAGTACTTC. Encoded protein: CASSWQGVYEQYF.

V is TRBV4-1 and J is TRBJ2-7; 7 bases match TRBD2. Germline CDR1 and CDR2: MGHRA and YSYEKL. The CDR3 consists of 15 residues. V shed 4 bases, J shed 5 bases, and the junction held 11 bases outside the gene matches. CDR3: CASSRGGGEGNEQYF. CDR3 DNA: TGCGCCAGCAGCCGCGGCGGCGGGGAGGGAAACGAGCAGTACTTC.

Written as DNA, the CDR3 is TGCGCCAGCAGCTTGGGACAGGGTGATGGCTACACCTTC. It translates to CASSLGQGDGYTF. This sequence joins TRBV5-1 and TRBJ1-2; TRBD1 matches 7 bases. Germline trimming cut 0 bases from V and 6 bases from J; bases unmatched to any gene: 2. This CDR3 region has 13 residues. Germline assignment: CDR1 SGHRS and CDR2 YFSETQ.

V is TRBV4-3 and J is TRBJ2-2; 8 positions match TRBD2. The germline CDR1 and CDR2 sequences are LGHNA and YSLEER. The J segment lost 5 bases and the V segment lost 0 bases, leaving 5 bases of the junction unmatched. CDR3 size: 16 residues. In nucleotides, the CDR3 is TGCGCCAGCAGCCAAGACCGGGGGGGCGGTACCGGGGAGCTGTTTTTT. It encodes CASSQDRGGGTGELFF.

The chain couples TRBV18 to TRBJ1-1; the D gene is possibly TRBD1 (5 bases). This CDR3 contains 16 residues. Trimming shortened V by 1 base and J by 8 bases, and 20 bases separated the two germline ends. Germline CDR1 KGHSH, CDR2 LQKENI. The CDR3 DNA reads as TGTGCCAGCTCACCACAGGGCAGGGAAGGAATCAAAGAAGCTTTCTTT. It codes for CASSPQGREGIKEAFF.

In this sample, this clone turned up once. The rearrangement uses TRBV11-2 and TRBJ2-7, with a tentative D call TRBD2 (6 bases). The CDR3 is 16 residues long. Trimming pared 2 bases from V and 0 bases from J, leaving 14 bases between. Germline lookup yields CDR1 SGHAT and CDR2 FQNNGV. The CDR3 spells CASSLLPGLGSYEQYF. CDR3 nucleotides: TGTGCCAGCAGCTTATTACCGGGACTGGGCTCCTACGAGCAGTACTTC.

V gene TRBV18 combines with J gene TRBJ1-1; D not resolved. V lost 7 bases to trimming and J lost 1 base, with 10 bases between them. The CDR3 is 13 residues long. Per the germline V gene, CDR1 is KGHSH and CDR2 is LQKENI. The CDR3 DNA reads TGTGCCAGCTTCGGGGTGGCGAACACTGAAGCTTTCTTT. Its protein is CASFGVANTEAFF.

J is TRBJ1-5 and V is TRBV20-1, with D tentatively TRBD1 (5 bases). V dropped 3 bases and J dropped 7 bases, with 16 bases sitting between them. The germline CDR1 and CDR2 sequences are DFQATT and SNEGSKA (reference sequence). The CDR3 length is 14 residues. The CDR3 here is CSASVGEVVQPQHF. The DNA for the CDR3 is TGCAGTGCTAGTGTGGGGGAGGTGGTACAGCCCCAGCATTTT.

The CDR3 spells CSVDNRDRGRPTEAFF. The CDR3 nucleotides are TGCAGCGTTGATAACCGGGACAGGGGGCGCCCCACTGAAGCTTTCTTT. V is TRBV29-1 and J is TRBJ1-1, with TRBD1 identical over 12 bases. Germline trimming cut 3 bases from V and 4 bases from J; bases unmatched to any gene: 9. CDR3 length: 16 residues. The germline V gene encodes CDR1 SQVTM and CDR2 ANQGSEA. The whole variable domain, filled in from reference TRBV29-1 and TRBJ1-1, reads SAVISQKPSRDICQRGTSLTIQCQVDSQVTMMFWYRQQPGQSLTLIATANQGSEATYESGFVIDKFPISRPNLTFSTLTVSNMSPEDSSIYLCSVDNRDRGRPTEAFFGQGTRLTVV.

V is TRBV11-2 and J is TRBJ2-1, with D possibly TRBD2 on 6 matching bases. The CDR3 extends over 15 amino acids. Germline CDR1 and CDR2: SGHAT and FQNNGV. V was cut by 6 bases and J by 0 bases, with 12 bases left in between. The CDR3 bases are TGTGCCAGCAGTCGTAGCGGCAGCTCCTACAATGAGCAGTTCTTC. Translated: CASSRSGSSYNEQFF. Looking up the rest from reference TRBV11-2 and TRBJ2-1 gives the full variable domain: EAGVAQSPRYKIIEKRQSVAFWCNPISGHATLYWYQQILGQGPKLLIQFQNNGVVDDSQLPKDRFSAERLKGVDSTLKIQPAKLEDSAVYLCASSRSGSSYNEQFFGPGTRLTVL.

CDR3 bases: TGCGCCAGCAGCCAGACCGGGACAGTTTTTGACACCATATATTTT. It codes for CASSQTGTVFDTIYF. The chain couples TRBV4-1 to TRBJ1-3; 7 nucleotides agree with TRBD1. Germline CDR1 and CDR2: MGHRA and YSYEKL. The CDR3 is made up of 15 amino acids. The junction had 10 bases not matched to a gene; V was cut back by 3 bases and J by 8 bases.